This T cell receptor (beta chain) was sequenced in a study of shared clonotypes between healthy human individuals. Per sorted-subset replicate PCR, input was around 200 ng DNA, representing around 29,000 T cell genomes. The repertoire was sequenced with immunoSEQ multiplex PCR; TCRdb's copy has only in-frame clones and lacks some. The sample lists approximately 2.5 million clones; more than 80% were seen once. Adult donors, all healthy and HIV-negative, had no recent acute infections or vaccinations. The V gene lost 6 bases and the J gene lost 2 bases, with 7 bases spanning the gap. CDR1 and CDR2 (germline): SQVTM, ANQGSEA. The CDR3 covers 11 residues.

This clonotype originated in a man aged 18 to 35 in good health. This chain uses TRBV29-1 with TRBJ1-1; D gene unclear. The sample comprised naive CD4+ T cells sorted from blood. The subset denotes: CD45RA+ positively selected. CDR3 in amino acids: CSVKFNTEAFF. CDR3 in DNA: TGCAGCGTGAAATTTAACACTGAAGCTTTCTTT.